This TCR beta chain was identified in a study of identical twins. Whole-study findings and limits: Cross-sectional statistics underpinned the conclusions; the same donors were not followed. Abundant beta clonotypes from cord blood bore fewer insertions; memory repertoires lacked this pattern.

Germline CDR1 DFQATT, CDR2 SNEGSKA (reference sequence). The CDR3 length is 13 residues. V lost 5 bases, J lost 4 bases, and 14 bases lay in between. MiXCR, run by TCRdb on the 5' RACE reads, gives a single entry per CDR3 protein. The repertoire holds under 250,000 distinct CDR3 sequences, with 10% to 15% as singletons. The sample holds many counts of this clonotype. What it binds is unknown. These data also featured in a second study, about yellow fever vaccine responses in identical twins.

The TCR originated in a woman younger than 30 in good health. The chain joins TRBV20-1 to TRBJ1-1, with D tentatively TRBD1 (5 bases). The sample taken for sequencing was memory (CD45RO+) T cells sorted from blood. The CDR3 DNA follows: TGCAGTGCTGGGAGGGGAAGCACCACTGAAGCTTTCTTT. Translated, it gives CSAGRGSTTEAFF.